Here is one T cell receptor (beta chain) with its context. Its antigen is still unknown. Sequencing was performed with immunoSEQ multiplex PCR; in TCRdb, only in-frame clones are kept and a portion is missing. Counted here are around 80,000 clones, around nine tenths occurring once; the ten biggest clones make up less than 30%. This sample stems from a study of brain T cells in children with intractable seizures. Study-level findings and limits: Patients' HCMV serostatus was unknown; virus specificity rests on CDR3 similarity alone.

The germline V gene encodes CDR1 MNHEY and CDR2 SVGEGT. CDR3 size: 17 residues. V shed 4 bases and J shed 1 base, with 19 bases lying between them. V gene TRBV6-2 or TRBV6-3 combines with J gene TRBJ1-2, with D possibly being TRBD1 (6 bases). The specimen was peripheral blood, collected at surgery. This receptor was identified in a girl aged 2 to 10 with Rasmussen encephalitis and intractable seizures. The DNA of the CDR3 is TGTGCCAGCAGTTTTGCGGACAGCTTCGCTTTTAACTATGGCTACACCTTC. Protein sequence: CASSFADSFAFNYGYTF.